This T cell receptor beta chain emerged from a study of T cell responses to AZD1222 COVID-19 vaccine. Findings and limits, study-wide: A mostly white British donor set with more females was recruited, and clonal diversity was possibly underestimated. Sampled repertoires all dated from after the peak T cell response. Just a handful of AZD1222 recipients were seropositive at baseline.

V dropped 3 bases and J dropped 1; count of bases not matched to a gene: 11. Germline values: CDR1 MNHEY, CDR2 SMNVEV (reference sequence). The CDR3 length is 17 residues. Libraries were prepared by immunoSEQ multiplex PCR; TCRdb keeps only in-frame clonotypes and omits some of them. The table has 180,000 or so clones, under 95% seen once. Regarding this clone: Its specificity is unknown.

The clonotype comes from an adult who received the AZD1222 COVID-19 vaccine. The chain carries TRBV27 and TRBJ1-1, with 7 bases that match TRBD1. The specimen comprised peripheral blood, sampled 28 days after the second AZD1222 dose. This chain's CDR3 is CASSLASRGKGNTEAFF. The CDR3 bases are TGTGCCAGCAGTTTGGCGTCCAGGGGGAAGGGGAACACTGAAGCTTTCTTT.